This T cell receptor (beta chain) was recorded in a study of shared clonotypes between healthy human individuals. On the study more broadly: The donors, two women and three men, were aged 18 to 49.

CDR3 length equals 13 residues. V was trimmed by 7 bases and J by 6 bases, leaving 13 bases between them. Germline values: CDR1 SNHLY, CDR2 FYNNEI. Positive CCR7 selection of CD45RO-negative cells yielded the naive CD8 cells, and terminally differentiated effector memory CD45RA+ cells were excluded. The study ran the assay at deep level. Produced via immunoSEQ multiplex PCR; TCRdb's table is partial and in-frame only. Of about 2 million clones listed, over 85% are singletons. J is TRBJ2-1 and V is TRBV2; unclear D gene. The sequence came from a man between 18 and 29 years old in good health. Sequencing input: naive CD8+ T cells sorted from blood. The CDR3: CASIEDWGNEQFF. Written as DNA, the CDR3 is TGTGCCAGCATCGAAGACTGGGGCAATGAGCAGTTCTTC.